This T cell receptor beta chain emerged from a study of blood T cells in healthy people across ages. This clonotype showed up just once. CDR3 length: 15 amino acids. CDR1 ENHRY and CDR2 SYGVKD come from the germline V gene. The germline V and J ends were trimmed by 0 bases and 3 bases, with 11 bases remaining between them. Next came a second PCR, run for about 7 to 12 cycles, which used a sample-barcoded 5' primer along with a J-beta primer mix. TCRdb passed the 5' RACE reads through MiXCR, listing each CDR3 protein once. Seen here are approximately 800,000 distinct CDR3 sequences, about 42% observed once, and the top ten hold roughly 18%. Peripheral blood was drawn, ten milliliters per donor.

The receptor comes from a man of 80 years or more in good health. Input material: blood. This chain connects TRBV10-3 to TRBJ1-2; no reliable D call. The CDR3 region is CAISESSGDYYGYTF. CDR3 in DNA: TGTGCCATCAGTGAGTCGAGTGGTGATTACTATGGCTACACCTTC.